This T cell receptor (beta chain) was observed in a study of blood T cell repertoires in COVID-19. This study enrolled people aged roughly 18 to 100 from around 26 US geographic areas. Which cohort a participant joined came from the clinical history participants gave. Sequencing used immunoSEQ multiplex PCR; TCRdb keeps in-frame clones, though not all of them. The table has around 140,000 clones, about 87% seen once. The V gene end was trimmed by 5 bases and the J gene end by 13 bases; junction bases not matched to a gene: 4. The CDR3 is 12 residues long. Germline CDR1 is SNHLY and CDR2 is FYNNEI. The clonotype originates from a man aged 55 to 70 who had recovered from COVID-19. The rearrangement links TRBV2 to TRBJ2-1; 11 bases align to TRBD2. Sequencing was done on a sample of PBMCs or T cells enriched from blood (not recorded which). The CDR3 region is CASSTGTSGQFF. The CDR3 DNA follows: TGTGCCAGCAGTACAGGGACTAGCGGACAGTTCTTC.